Shown below are 2 T cell receptor beta chains from a single sample sequenced in a study of cytomegalovirus exposure and HLA in healthy donors (dated by TCRdb to the late 2010s). Receptors were amplified or captured by the immunoSEQ multiplex PCR assay. TCRdb mirrors the immuneACCESS table, restricted to in-frame sequences. Some clones are absent from its copies; in checked studies, under half trace to an unresolved V gene, and the reason for the others is unknown. This sample is represented by 100,000 to 150,000 clones; approximately 92% of them were singletons. The ten biggest clones cover around 1.1% of the sample. The sequenced material came from PBMCs. These receptors were obtained from a woman under 30 in good health and CMV-seronegative.

The J gene is TRBJ1-1, the V gene TRBV30, with D unclear. Germline loops: CDR1 GTSNPN, CDR2 SVGIG (reference sequence). The germline V and J ends were trimmed by 5 bases and 8 bases, with 15 bases remaining between them. The length of the CDR3 is 12 residues. The CDR3 sequence is CAWGTMQNEAFF. The DNA for the CDR3 is TGTGCCTGGGGTACTATGCAGAACGAAGCTTTCTTT.

The chain carries TRBV5-1 and TRBJ2-2, with a possible D match to TRBD2 (5 bases). The CDR3 has 13 residues. From germline, CDR1 is SGHRS and CDR2 YFSETQ. V shed 4 bases and J shed 4 bases, with 8 bases lying between them. The CDR3, as DNA: TGCGCCAGCAGCGCGGGCTCCACCGGGGAGCTGTTTTTT. This codes for CASSAGSTGELFF.